A single sample gave rise to the 5 T cell receptor beta chains below, sequenced in a study of Tregs in tolerant kidney transplant recipients. Related graft donors supplied nonmyeloablative bone marrow transplants, and mixed chimerism was transient. Assay used: immunoSEQ multiplex PCR; TCRdb lists only in-frame clones, some missing. The sample has about 23,000 clones, and its top ten clones hold over 4%. The specimen comprised CD4+ T cells from blood (PBMCs), sampled 6 months after the transplant. These receptors were collected from a human patient who received a combined kidney and bone marrow transplant. Some T cells may be graft donor cells.

Details on this clone: The read ends 3 residues early relative to the CDR3; the germline J gene fills the gap. J is TRBJ2-2 and V is TRBV7-2; the match to TRBD1 covers 7 bases. With V trimmed by 5 bases and J by 7 bases, 1 base remained unmatched. The CDR3 has 12 amino acids. The V gene's germline CDR1 is SGHTA and CDR2 FQGNSA. The sequenced part of the CDR3 DNA is TGTGCCAGCAGCCGGGACAGCGGGGAG. Residues: CASSRDSGE. The whole CDR3 region reads CASSRDSGELFF. The variable domain in full, with the rest retrieved from reference TRBV7-2 and TRBJ2-2, is GAGVSQSPSNKVTEKGKDVELRCDPISGHTALYWYRQSLGQGLEFLIYFQGNSAPDKSGLPSDRFSAERTGGSVSTLTIQRTQQEDSAVYLCASSRDSGELFFGEGSRLTVL.

The CDR3 loop reads CASRRTSTADTQYF. The CDR3 DNA, read in part, is TGTGCCAGCCGACGGACTAGTACGGCAGATACG. The chain carries TRBV7-2 and TRBJ2-3; 7 bases line up with TRBD2. The read stops 3 residues short of the end of the CDR3; the missing end is completed from the germline J gene. The CDR3 consists of 14 residues. V was clipped by 8 bases and J by 4 bases; unmatched bases: 9. Germline V gives CDR1 SGHTA, CDR2 FQGNSA.

Of note for this clone: The CDR3 extends 3 residues past the end of the read, so its final part is completed from the germline J gene. The chain couples TRBV10-3 to TRBJ1-6; weak D call: TRBD1 (6 bases). The germline V gene encodes CDR1 ENHRY and CDR2 SYGVKD. The CDR3 covers 13 residues. Deletions cut 7 bases from V and 6 bases from J, with 10 bases between. The CDR3 reads CAINGQINSPLHF. The CDR3 bases that were read are TGTGCCATCAATGGACAGATTAATTCACCC.

On this clone: The read ends 3 residues shy of where the CDR3 ends; the end is completed using the germline J gene. The chain links TRBV5-1 to TRBJ1-1; 8 bases align to TRBD1. The germline V gene encodes CDR1 SGHRS and CDR2 YFSETQ. Trimming cost V 1 base and J 0 bases; bases outside gene matches: 8. The CDR3 runs 17 residues. CDR3 residues: CASSLRGRGLLNTEAFF. Incomplete CDR3 DNA: TGCGCCAGCAGCTTGAGGGGCAGGGGGCTTTTGAACACTGAA. The full variable domain, its missing parts supplied by reference TRBV5-1 and TRBJ1-1, is KAGVTQTPRYLIKTRGQQVTLSCSPISGHRSVSWYQQTPGQGLQFLFEYFSETQRNKGNFPGRFSGRQFSNSRSEMNVSTLELGDSALYLCASSLRGRGLLNTEAFFGQGTRLTVV.

Remarks on this clone: The read is 3 residues too short to cover the CDR3 end, so that end is filled in from the germline J gene. V is TRBV20-1 and J is TRBJ2-5; tentatively, D is TRBD1 (6 bases). Germline V CDR1 and CDR2: DFQATT, SNEGSKA (reference sequence). The CDR3 is 14 residues long. Trimming took 0 bases from V and 5 from J, leaving 13 bases between them. The sequenced part of the CDR3 DNA is TGCAGTGCTAGAGATCCCACAGGGTTGGAGACC. As protein: CSARDPTGLET. The CDR3 reads in full as CSARDPTGLETQYF.